The T cell receptor beta chain under discussion was sequenced for a study of control samples from healthy donors and cancer patients. V was cut by 0 bases and J by 1 base, with 6 bases left in between. Germline CDR1 LGHNA, CDR2 YNFKEQ. The CDR3 contains 14 residues. Sequencing was performed with immunoSEQ multiplex PCR; in TCRdb, only in-frame clones are kept and a portion is missing. Among around 130,000 clones listed, about 93% were seen once. The chain combines TRBV4-2 with TRBJ1-1; no reliable D call. The clonotype comes from a man aged 45-65 years with head and neck cancer. Sequencing was performed on PBMCs. The CDR3, as DNA: TGTGCCAGCAGCCAAGATAATAGGAACACTGAAGCTTTCTTT. Its translation: CASSQDNRNTEAFF.